Presented here are 30 T cell receptor beta chains from one specimen sequenced in a study of T cells in Graves' hyperthyroidism and ophthalmopathy. Amplification of TCR beta CDR3 regions was performed using RNA transcripts as template. The study used the HTBI primer set for a first-round RT-PCR of the TCR CDR3. TCRdb reprocessed the multiplex PCR reads with MiXCR, giving one entry per CDR3 protein. The repertoire holds roughly 180,000 distinct CDR3 sequences, with approximately 17% as singletons. The sample comprised blood. These receptors all stem from a woman between 50 and 59 years old with Graves' hyperthyroidism.

In this sample, this clonotype turned up many times. The V and J genes are TRBV5-1 and TRBJ1-1; 7 bases line up with TRBD1. The CDR3 covers 14 residues. Per the germline V gene, CDR1 is SGHRS and CDR2 is YFSETQ. The trim removed 4 bases at V and 0 bases at J, leaving 3 bases unmatched. As DNA, the CDR3 is TGCGCCAGCAGCACTGACAGGGTGAACACTGAAGCTTTCTTT. This gives the protein CASSTDRVNTEAFF.

This clonotype was observed a handful of times. V usage is TRBV27 and J usage is TRBJ1-1; D not certain. Trimming shortened V by 6 bases and J by 2 bases, and 16 bases separated the two germline ends. CDR1 and CDR2 (germline): MNHEY, SMNVEV (reference sequence). CDR3 length: 15 amino acids. CDR3 in amino acids: CASSLDGASNTEAFF. The DNA of the CDR3 is TGTGCCAGCAGCCTGGACGGAGCCTCTAACACTGAAGCTTTCTTT.

In its sample, this clonotype was seen many times. The CDR3 region is CASSQSTNTEAFF. Written as DNA, the CDR3 is TGTGCCAGCTCACAAAGTACGAACACTGAAGCTTTCTTT. The chain employs TRBV18 and TRBJ1-1; D remains ambiguous. Germline V lookup: CDR1 KGHSH, CDR2 LQKENI. Trimming left V 4 bases short and J 1 base short, with 7 bases between. CDR3 length equals 13 residues.

The table lists this clonotype with many counts. This chain joins TRBV27 and TRBJ1-5; TRBD1 matches at 7 bases. The germline V gene encodes CDR1 MNHEY and CDR2 SMNVEV (reference sequence). V shed 9 bases and J 5 bases; nucleotides not matched to a gene: 7. The CDR3 has 13 residues. CDR3 amino acids: CASAGGADQPQHF. CDR3 DNA: TGTGCCAGTGCAGGGGGAGCAGATCAGCCCCAGCATTTT.

The rearrangement uses TRBV5-1 and TRBJ1-1; 7 nucleotides line up with TRBD1. The germline CDR1 and CDR2 sequences are SGHRS and YFSETQ. V shed 0 bases and J 4 bases; nucleotides not matched to a gene: 6. This CDR3 contains 15 residues. CDR3 in DNA: TGCGCCAGCAGCTTGGGAGCAGGGGGTCTCACTGAAGCTTTCTTT. Translated: CASSLGAGGLTEAFF.

Notes on this clonotype: A much larger clone lies one base from this, so it may be a read error. The rearrangement links TRBV18 to TRBJ2-1; no clear D. Germline V CDR1 and CDR2: KGHSH, LQKENI. The V gene lost 5 bases and the J gene lost 9 bases, with 14 bases spanning the gap. The CDR3 has 13 residues. CDR3 region: CASSSYSQLEQFF. CDR3 DNA sequence: TGTGCCAGCTCATCATATAGCCAGCTTGAGCAGTTCTTC.

There are many counts of this clonotype. The chain has TRBV15 and TRBJ1-6; weak D call: TRBD1 (5 bases). Trimming removed 0 bases from V and 8 bases from J, with 5 bases in between. CDR1 is LNHNV, CDR2 YYDKDF, per germline (reference sequence). The length of the CDR3 is 13 residues. CDR3 sequence reads: CATSREGDSPLHF. CDR3 in DNA: TGTGCCACCAGCAGAGAGGGGGATTCACCCCTCCACTTT. Full variable domain (outside the CDR3, taken from reference TRBV15 and TRBJ1-6): DAMVIQNPRYQVTQFGKPVTLSCSQTLNHNVMYWYQQKSSQAPKLLFHYYDKDFNNEADTPDNFQSRRPNTSFCFLDIRSPGLGDTAMYLCATSREGDSPLHFGNGTRLTVT.

Many counts were recorded for this clonotype. The chain is built from TRBV29-1 and TRBJ2-3; the D is unclear. CDR3 length equals 11 residues. CDR1 and CDR2 from the germline V gene are SQVTM and ANQGSEA. The V and J ends lost 4 bases and 1 base respectively, with 3 bases between them. The CDR3 sequence: CSVGRTDTQYF. The CDR3 nucleotides read TGCAGCGTTGGCCGCACAGATACGCAGTATTTT.

In this sample, this clonotype turned up many times. The chain carries TRBV11-2 and TRBJ2-7; D not certain. The CDR3 sequence is 12 residues long. Trimming cost V 10 bases and J 1 base, with 11 bases left between them. Per the germline V gene, CDR1 is SGHAT and CDR2 is FQNNGV. The CDR3 spells CATATSSYEQYF. Written as DNA, the CDR3 is TGTGCCACCGCAACAAGTTCCTACGAGCAGTACTTC.

This clonotype was found many times. The chain carries TRBV12-3 or TRBV12-4 and TRBJ1-2; D gene ambiguous. The V end lost 6 bases, the J end lost 11 bases, and 19 bases lay between the germline ends. The CDR3 has 13 residues. CDR3 nucleotides: TGTGCCAGCAGCTTCCAAAGGGTCGCTCATTACACCTTC. Encoded protein: CASSFQRVAHYTF.

This clonotype was seen at least ten times. The CDR3 coding sequence is TGTGCCTCAAATAGACAGGGAGGGATGTCACCCCTCCACTTT. Its protein is CASNRQGGMSPLHF. V gene TRBV19 combines with J gene TRBJ1-6; TRBD1 agrees at 7 bases. The germline V gene encodes CDR1 LNHDA and CDR2 SQIVND (reference sequence). V gave up 11 bases and J gave up 10 bases; unmatched junction bases: 14. CDR3 length: 14 residues.

The sample holds many counts of this clonotype. The J gene is TRBJ1-1, the V gene TRBV19, with TRBD1 as a possible D gene (5 bases). Germline V CDR1 and CDR2: LNHDA, SQIVND (reference sequence). Trimming took 6 bases from V and 2 from J, leaving 13 bases between them. This CDR3 has 14 amino acids. CDR3 residues: CASRRGVGNTEAFF. CDR3 nucleotides: TGTGCCAGTAGGAGGGGCGTGGGAAACACTGAAGCTTTCTTT.

At least ten counts were recorded for this clonotype. This sequence joins TRBV5-1 and TRBJ1-2, with D perhaps TRBD1 (6 bases). CDR3 size: 17 residues. V was shortened by 0 bases and J by 0 bases, with 15 bases between the two germline ends. In germline, CDR1 is SGHRS, CDR2 YFSETQ. CDR3 DNA sequence: TGCGCCAGCAGCTTGGATCGGACAGCCTCTTCTAACTATGGCTACACCTTC. Translation: CASSLDRTASSNYGYTF.

Ten or more counts support this clonotype. The chain combines TRBV19 with TRBJ1-2; D possibly corresponds to TRBD1 (6 bases). The CDR3 length is 14 residues. Trimming removed 3 bases at V and 6 bases at J, with 14 bases between. Germline-derived CDR1 and CDR2 are LNHDA and SQIVND (reference sequence). CDR3 sequence reads: CASSIGGQPDGYTF. DNA for the CDR3: TGTGCCAGTAGTATTGGAGGACAGCCCGATGGCTACACCTTC.

This clonotype came up many times. The V and J genes are TRBV11-1 and TRBJ2-7, with D hard to call. The V end lost 3 bases, the J end lost 0 bases, and 6 bases lay between the germline ends. The CDR3 totals 13 residues. Looked up from germline, CDR1 is SGHAT and CDR2 is FQDESV (reference sequence). CDR3 coding DNA: TGTGCCAGCAGCTTCAACCCCTCCTACGAGCAGTACTTC. As protein: CASSFNPSYEQYF. The complete variable domain, with remaining parts taken from reference TRBV11-1 and TRBJ2-7, reads EAEVAQSPRYKITEKSQAVAFWCDPISGHATLYWYRQILGQGPELLVQFQDESVVDDSQLPKDRFSAERLKGVDSTLKIQPAELGDSAMYLCASSFNPSYEQYFGPGTRLTVT.

The chain links TRBV4-1 to TRBJ2-2; D is undetermined. The CDR3 contains 14 residues. Germline V gene data show CDR1 as MGHRA and CDR2 as YSYEKL. Trimming shortened V by 3 bases and J by 4 bases, and 9 bases separated the two germline ends. The DNA of the CDR3 is TGCGCCAGCAGCCACCCCGGGTCCACCGGGGAGCTGTTTTTT. It is translated as CASSHPGSTGELFF.

This clonotype came up many times. V usage is TRBV27 and J usage is TRBJ2-4, with a weak D call TRBD1 (5 bases). The CDR3 runs 15 residues. CDR1 is MNHEY and CDR2 is SMNVEV in the germline V gene (reference sequence). V lost 5 bases and J lost 0, with 11 bases in between. CDR3 in amino acids: CASSPGLEAKNIQYF. CDR3 nucleotide sequence: TGTGCCAGCAGTCCAGGGTTGGAAGCCAAAAACATTCAGTACTTC.

The CDR3 DNA follows: TGTGCCAGCAGGTCACGGGGACCCCTCCCAGCAACTAATGAAAAACTGTTTTTT. This encodes CASRSRGPLPATNEKLFF. The rearrangement uses TRBV12-3 or TRBV12-4 and TRBJ1-4, with TRBD1 as a possible D gene (5 bases). The CDR3 contains 18 residues. V was clipped by 6 bases and J by 0 bases, with 20 bases between them.

Many counts were recorded for this clonotype. This sequence joins TRBV6-1 and TRBJ2-2, with TRBD1 identical over 7 bases. The CDR3 runs to 15 residues. CDR1 is MNHNS, CDR2 SASEGT, per germline. The V and J ends lost 5 bases and 5 bases, in that order; junction bases with no gene match: 8. The CDR3 spells CASSPGTDETGELFF. The CDR3 DNA follows: TGTGCCAGCAGTCCCGGGACAGACGAGACCGGGGAGCTGTTTTTT.

A single count supports this clonotype. The chain employs TRBV19 and TRBJ1-1; D is undetermined. There are 16 residues in the CDR3. CDR1 is LNHDA, CDR2 SQIVND, per germline (reference sequence). Trimming removed 4 bases from V and 3 bases from J, with 18 bases in between. The CDR3 loop reads CASSRRRLPQDTEAFF. The CDR3 DNA follows: TGTGCCAGTAGTAGGCGACGCCTGCCCCAGGACACTGAAGCTTTCTTT.

This clonotype has a count of ten or more. V gene TRBV6-5 combines with J gene TRBJ2-2; maybe TRBD1 (6 bases). Trimming removed 2 bases from V and 15 bases from J, with 19 bases in between. The germline V gene has CDR1 MNHEY and CDR2 SVGAGI. CDR3 size: 14 residues. CDR3 sequence: CASSYDPGFGDMFF. The CDR3 DNA reads as TGTGCCAGCAGTTACGATCCAGGCTTCGGGGACATGTTTTTT.

This clonotype was counted at least ten times. The chain has TRBV7-2 and TRBJ2-3; a possible D gene is TRBD1 (7 bases). V lost 1 base and J 8 bases, leaving 13 bases between the germline ends. The CDR3 totals 14 residues. CDR1 is SGHTA and CDR2 is FQGNSA in the germline V gene. The CDR3 sequence is CASSLEGARGTQYF. Here the CDR3 DNA reads TGTGCCAGCAGCTTAGAGGGGGCGCGGGGTACGCAGTATTTT. Full variable domain (missing parts from reference TRBV7-2 and TRBJ2-3): GAGVSQSPSNKVTEKGKDVELRCDPISGHTALYWYRQSLGQGLEFLIYFQGNSAPDKSGLPSDRFSAERTGGSVSTLTIQRTQQEDSAVYLCASSLEGARGTQYFGPGTRLTVL.

V is TRBV9 and J is TRBJ2-1; TRBD2 agrees at 12 bases. The CDR3 has 15 amino acids. With 0 bases clipped from V and 7 bases from J, the junction kept 2 bases outside the gene matches. Germline assignment: CDR1 SGDLS and CDR2 YYNGEE. In DNA form, the CDR3 reads TGTGCCAGCAGCGTAGATGGACTAGCGGGGAATGAGCAGTTCTTC. Translating it yields CASSVDGLAGNEQFF.

This clonotype appeared many times. J is TRBJ1-4 and V is TRBV6-1, with 9 bases lining up with TRBD1. Germline lookup yields CDR1 MNHNS and CDR2 SASEGT. CDR3 length: 13 amino acids. V dropped 6 bases and J dropped 8; count of bases not matched to a gene: 4. Here the CDR3 DNA reads TGTGCCAGCAGGGGACAGGGAGCAGAAAAACTGTTTTTT. Translating gives CASRGQGAEKLFF.

The chain has TRBV7-9 and TRBJ1-5; D is perhaps TRBD1 (6 bases). Germline V CDR1 and CDR2: SEHNR, FQNEAQ (reference sequence). The germline V and J ends were trimmed by 4 bases and 3 bases, with 19 bases remaining between them. The CDR3 extends over 17 amino acids. In DNA, the CDR3 is TGTGCCAGCAGCTCGGGGGCAGGGTTCTTTGACAATCAGCCCCAGCATTTT. Its protein is CASSSGAGFFDNQPQHF.

The chain combines TRBV18 with TRBJ1-1, with D maybe TRBD1 (6 bases). Germline V gene lookup returns CDR1 KGHSH and CDR2 LQKENI. The V and J ends lost 5 bases and 1 base respectively, with 14 bases between them. This CDR3 region has 15 residues. CDR3 residues: CASSSPRQANTEAFF. The CDR3 nucleotides read TGTGCCAGCTCATCTCCGAGACAGGCGAACACTGAAGCTTTCTTT.

The chain joins TRBV28 to TRBJ1-5; D is unclear. Per germline, CDR1 MDHEN and CDR2 SYDVKM. CDR3 length equals 14 residues. V lost 3 bases and J lost 10, with 16 bases in between. The CDR3 loop is CASSFGQPSPPQHF. The CDR3 DNA reads TGTGCCAGCAGTTTTGGGCAGCCATCGCCACCCCAGCATTTT.

This chain links TRBV18 with TRBJ1-4; the match to TRBD1 covers 7 bases. The V and J ends lost 1 base and 0 bases, in that order; junction bases with no gene match: 5. This CDR3 has 17 residues. CDR1 KGHSH and CDR2 LQKENI come from the germline V gene. The CDR3 DNA reads as TGTGCCAGCTCACCACAGACAGGGTTCCCAACTAATGAAAAACTGTTTTTT. Translated, it gives CASSPQTGFPTNEKLFF.

In this sample, this clonotype turned up many times. This chain connects TRBV7-9 to TRBJ2-2; D possibly uses TRBD1 or TRBD2 (6 bases each). V gave up 3 bases and J gave up 7 bases, with 15 bases separating them. The V gene's germline CDR1 is SEHNR and CDR2 FQNEAQ (reference sequence). CDR3 length: 15 residues. For the CDR3, the DNA is TGTGCCAGCAGCTTGGGGGGCCAGGGCAGCGGGGAGCTGTTTTTT. It specifies CASSLGGQGSGELFF.

The sample holds many counts of this clonotype. V is TRBV7-2 and J is TRBJ1-2, with D possibly TRBD1 on 6 matching bases. This CDR3 has 14 residues. V lost 1 base, J lost 9 bases, and 15 bases lay in between. Per germline, CDR1 SGHTA and CDR2 FQGNSA. CDR3 amino acids: CASSLGDRLSSYTF. The DNA of the CDR3 is TGTGCCAGCAGCTTAGGAGACAGGCTATCCAGCTACACCTTC.